Presented here are 29 T cell receptor beta chains from one specimen sequenced in a study of CD8 T cells in ankylosing spondylitis. TCRdb re-derived calls from the 5' RACE reads in MiXCR, one entry per CDR3 protein. The sample consists of fewer than 200,000 distinct CDR3 sequences, 18% of them appearing once. Sample: blood, either unsorted or a sorted T cell fraction (not recorded which). The receptor source for this set is a male donor aged 5 to 30 with ankylosing spondylitis or in good health (not recorded which).

This clonotype was seen at least ten times. The chain carries TRBV30 and TRBJ1-1; D gene ambiguous. Germline V gives CDR1 GTSNPN, CDR2 SVGIG (reference sequence). Trimming took 2 bases from V and 0 from J, leaving 10 bases between them. CDR3 length: 14 residues. The CDR3 is CAWSIVGMNTEAFF. DNA for the CDR3: TGTGCCTGGAGTATTGTGGGGATGAACACTGAAGCTTTCTTT.

This clonotype was found many times. The chain employs TRBV7-6 and TRBJ2-7; 8 positions match TRBD2. The germline gives CDR1 SGHVS, CDR2 FNYEAQ. The length of the CDR3 is 13 residues. The ends lost 5 bases at V and 6 bases at J; junction bases unmatched: 6. CDR3 in DNA: TGTGCCAGCAGCCCGCCGGGACTAGTCGAGCAGTACTTC. It encodes CASSPPGLVEQYF.

The rearrangement joins TRBV20-1 to TRBJ2-7, with D possibly TRBD1 on 5 matching bases. V was pared by 0 bases and J by 7 bases, with 16 bases between. The CDR3 has 14 amino acids. Germline V gene lookup returns CDR1 DFQATT and CDR2 SNEGSKA (reference sequence). The CDR3 region is CSARDGQGVREQYF. The DNA of the CDR3 is TGCAGTGCTAGAGATGGGCAGGGTGTAAGGGAGCAGTACTTC.

The chain couples TRBV4-2 to TRBJ1-5; 7 bases align to TRBD1. The CDR3 has 17 residues. Germline V lookup: CDR1 LGHNA, CDR2 YNFKEQ. V was clipped by 1 base and J by 3 bases; unmatched bases: 9. The CDR3 protein is CASSQAAGTAYNQPQHF. CDR3 sequence (DNA): TGTGCCAGCAGCCAAGCCGCCGGGACAGCCTACAATCAGCCCCAGCATTTT.

This clonotype was found a few times. The chain employs TRBV12-3 or TRBV12-4 and TRBJ1-5; D call uncertain. V lost 6 bases and J 2 bases, leaving 14 bases between the germline ends. CDR3 length: 15 residues. The CDR3, as DNA: TGTGCCAGCAGACGGGGAGGAATAGGCAATCAGCCCCAGCATTTT. Translating gives CASRRGGIGNQPQHF.

This clonotype appeared many times. The CDR3 loop reads CASSETSANTGELFF. CDR3 nucleotides: TGCGCCAGCAGCGAAACTAGCGCGAACACCGGGGAGCTGTTTTTT. V and J are TRBV5-1 and TRBJ2-2; 7 bases match TRBD2. V dropped 4 bases and J dropped 0; count of bases not matched to a gene: 3. This CDR3 is built from 15 residues. Germline-derived CDR1 and CDR2 are SGHRS and YFSETQ. The full variable domain, its missing parts supplied by reference TRBV5-1 and TRBJ2-2, is KAGVTQTPRYLIKTRGQQVTLSCSPISGHRSVSWYQQTPGQGLQFLFEYFSETQRNKGNFPGRFSGRQFSNSRSEMNVSTLELGDSALYLCASSETSANTGELFFGEGSRLTVL.

This chain links TRBV7-6 with TRBJ2-5; 8 bases agree with TRBD2. The CDR3 has 15 residues. Germline values: CDR1 SGHVS, CDR2 FNYEAQ. The V segment lost 5 bases and the J segment 10 bases; nucleotides outside the gene matches: 15. Written as DNA, the CDR3 is TGTGCCAGCAGCCCCCTGACAGACACCGCGGGGGGCCAGTACTTC. Translation: CASSPLTDTAGGQYF.

This clonotype occurred many times. CDR3 in amino acids: CASGGETQYF. In DNA, the CDR3 is TGTGCCAGCGGGGGGGAGACCCAGTACTTC. This sequence joins TRBV7-9 and TRBJ2-5, with D perhaps TRBD2 (6 bases). The CDR3 consists of 10 residues. V was pared by 8 bases and J by 5 bases, with 6 bases between. Germline CDR1 and CDR2: SEHNR and FQNEAQ (reference sequence).

In this sample, this clonotype turned up many times. V is TRBV10-3 and J is TRBJ2-3; tentative D call: TRBD2 (6 bases). Trimming removed 6 bases at V and 1 base at J, with 11 bases between. Germline CDR1 and CDR2: ENHRY and SYGVKD. The CDR3 spans 14 residues. The CDR3 DNA reads TGTGCCATCAGGTCCGGGACTGGCACAGATACGCAGTATTTT. Translation gives CAIRSGTGTDTQYF.

The CDR3 here is CASSSPSRGQEYFRGYGYTF. The CDR3 bases are TGTGCCAGCAGCTCCCCATCCCGGGGGCAAGAATATTTCCGTGGCTATGGCTACACCTTC. V usage is TRBV7-2 and J usage is TRBJ1-2, with a tentative D call TRBD1 (6 bases). Deletions cut 4 bases from V and 4 bases from J, with 31 bases between. Germline V gene lookup returns CDR1 SGHTA and CDR2 FQGNSA. This CDR3 region has 20 residues.

This clonotype was counted many times. The rearrangement uses TRBV10-3 and TRBJ2-1; 12 nucleotides line up with TRBD2. The CDR3 extends over 15 amino acids. The V segment lost 5 bases and the J segment 6 bases; nucleotides outside the gene matches: 5. Germline V lookup: CDR1 ENHRY, CDR2 SYGVKD. The DNA of the CDR3 is TGTGCCATCAGTTGGAGGACTAGCGGGACCAATGAGCAGTTCTTC. This sequence encodes CAISWRTSGTNEQFF.

The chain recombines TRBV20-1 with TRBJ2-1, with 11 bases aligning to TRBD2. With 8 bases clipped from V and 1 base from J, the junction kept 7 bases outside the gene matches. The length of the CDR3 is 15 residues. Germline loops: CDR1 DFQATT, CDR2 SNEGSKA (reference sequence). CDR3 in amino acids: CSPGLAGRSYNEQFF. The DNA of the CDR3 is TGCAGTCCCGGACTAGCGGGTAGATCCTACAATGAGCAGTTCTTC.

This rearrangement joins TRBV25-1 to TRBJ1-1; 11 nucleotides match TRBD1. The CDR3 loop spans 15 amino acids. Germline lookup yields CDR1 MGHDK and CDR2 SYGVNS. With V trimmed by 6 bases and J by 2 bases, 5 bases remained unmatched. The CDR3 protein is CASRGTGGFNTEAFF. CDR3 in DNA: TGTGCCAGCAGAGGGACAGGGGGTTTTAACACTGAAGCTTTCTTT.

Many counts were recorded for this clonotype. The chain has TRBV7-9 and TRBJ2-3; D is undetermined. Trimming shortened V by 1 base and J by 4 bases, and 15 bases separated the two germline ends. This CDR3 has 16 amino acids. Germline-derived CDR1 and CDR2 are SEHNR and FQNEAQ (reference sequence). The CDR3 coding sequence is TGTGCCAGCAGCTTAGGCGGTGCGAATCTCCCAGATACGCAGTATTTT. Translating gives CASSLGGANLPDTQYF. Full variable domain (outside the CDR3, taken from reference TRBV7-9 and TRBJ2-3): DTGVSQNPRHKITKRGQNVTFRCDPISEHNRLYWYRQTLGQGPEFLTYFQNEAQLEKSRLLSDRFSAERPKGSFSTLEIQRTEQGDSAMYLCASSLGGANLPDTQYFGPGTRLTVL.

This clonotype showed up just a few times. V and J are TRBV12-3 or TRBV12-4 and TRBJ2-1; 10 nucleotides match TRBD2. This CDR3 is built from 17 residues. V trimming: 2 bases; J trimming: 0 bases; junction bases outside the gene matches: 4. The CDR3 bases are TGTGCCAGCAGTTTACTAGCGGGAGCCGCCTCCTACAATGAGCAGTTCTTC. Residues: CASSLLAGAASYNEQFF.

The chain's CDR3 is CASSLGPGSYNEQFF. The CDR3 DNA is TGTGCCAGCAGTTTAGGACCCGGCTCCTACAATGAGCAGTTCTTC. This chain links TRBV27 with TRBJ2-1; D gene uncertain. The CDR3 is 15 residues long. CDR1 MNHEY and CDR2 SMNVEV come from the germline V gene (reference sequence). Trimming cost V 2 bases and J 0 bases, with 8 bases left between them.

This clonotype came up many times. The chain recombines TRBV5-1 with TRBJ2-2; D is uncertain. Per germline, CDR1 SGHRS and CDR2 YFSETQ. Trimming took off 2 bases at V and 7 bases at J, with 6 bases between the two ends. CDR3 length equals 12 residues. The CDR3 sequence: CASSFQNGELFF. Here the CDR3 DNA reads TGCGCCAGCAGCTTCCAGAACGGGGAGCTGTTTTTT.

This clonotype was seen a few times. This chain uses TRBV9 with TRBJ2-6, with D possibly matching TRBD2 (6 bases). CDR3 length: 15 amino acids. The germline V gene encodes CDR1 SGDLS and CDR2 YYNGEE. Trimming cost V 0 bases and J 4 bases, with 8 bases left between them. Here the CDR3 DNA reads TGTGCCAGCAGCGTAGGGGCGGGAGGGGCCAACGTCCTGACTTTC. Its protein is CASSVGAGGANVLTF.

This clonotype was found many times. Here the CDR3 DNA reads TGCAGCGTACAGGGGCAAATCTCCGACCCCACAGATACGCAGTATTTT. It specifies CSVQGQISDPTDTQYF. The J gene is TRBJ2-3, the V gene TRBV29-1, with 7 bases lining up with TRBD1. The V segment lost 6 bases and the J segment 2 bases; nucleotides outside the gene matches: 14. The V gene's germline CDR1 is SQVTM and CDR2 ANQGSEA. The CDR3 loop spans 16 amino acids.

This clonotype was detected many times. This chain links TRBV11-2 with TRBJ2-3, with D maybe TRBD1 (7 bases). Germline V CDR1 and CDR2: SGHAT, FQNNGV. The V end was cut by 9 bases, the J end by 2 bases, with 21 bases between. This CDR3 has 16 residues. The CDR3 bases are TGTGCCAGAAGCAACGCGGGACAGAGTACCACAGATACGCAGTATTTT. Encoded protein: CARSNAGQSTTDTQYF.

This clonotype was seen a handful of times. The chain couples TRBV7-8 to TRBJ2-7; 11 nucleotides match TRBD2. V was clipped by 1 base and J by 7 bases; unmatched bases: 3. Germline CDR1 and CDR2: SGHVS and FQNEAQ. This CDR3 has 14 residues. The CDR3, as DNA: TGTGCCAGCAGCTTAGTAGCGGGAGGGAGTGAGCAGTACTTC. Residues: CASSLVAGGSEQYF.

The genes are TRBV4-3 and TRBJ1-5, with a weak D call TRBD1 (5 bases). Trimming took 0 bases from V and 5 from J, leaving 11 bases between them. Germline V gene sequence: CDR1 LGHNA, CDR2 YSLEER. The CDR3 is 15 amino acids. CDR3 protein: CASSQDGQGHQPQHF. The DNA of the CDR3 is TGCGCCAGCAGCCAAGATGGCCAGGGCCATCAGCCCCAGCATTTT.

This clonotype was detected ten times or more. The rearrangement links TRBV3-1 to TRBJ2-1, with D perhaps TRBD2 (6 bases). Germline CDR1 LGHDT, CDR2 YNNKEL (reference sequence). V lost 3 bases, J lost 7 bases, and 19 bases lay in between. There are 16 residues in the CDR3. CDR3 region: CASSHAGLTTSNEQFF. In nucleotides, the CDR3 is TGTGCCAGCAGCCATGCGGGACTTACCACTTCTAATGAGCAGTTCTTC.

This clonotype was seen a few times. The junction does not match germline at one end; this may be a read error. This chain joins TRBV29-1 and TRBJ2-1; 8 positions match TRBD2. The CDR3 runs to 14 residues. Germline V gives CDR1 SQVTM, CDR2 ANQGSEA. CDR3 in amino acids: CSVEGSGSYNEQFF. Written as DNA, the CDR3 is TGCAGCGTGGAAGGAAGCGGGAGTTACAATGAGCAGTTCTTC.

This clonotype was seen at least ten times. This chain connects TRBV20-1 to TRBJ1-4, with 10 bases fitting TRBD1. In germline, CDR1 is DFQATT, CDR2 SNEGSKA (reference sequence). The CDR3 consists of 13 residues. Trimming took 5 bases from V and 8 from J; bases not matched to a gene: 5. CDR3 nucleotides: TGCAGTGCTGCCGGGACAGGGGAGGAAAAACTGTTTTTT. Translating it yields CSAAGTGEEKLFF.

Ten or more counts support this clonotype. The V gene is TRBV5-1, the J gene TRBJ2-3, with TRBD2 matching 9 bases. Germline assignment: CDR1 SGHRS and CDR2 YFSETQ. V gave up 5 bases and J gave up 4 bases; unmatched junction bases: 5. The CDR3 length is 14 residues. The CDR3 bases are TGCGCCAGCAGGTTTAGCGGGAGTGCAGATACGCAGTATTTT. Translated, it gives CASRFSGSADTQYF.

The sample holds a few counts of this clonotype. V gene TRBV18 combines with J gene TRBJ2-1; the match to TRBD1 covers 7 bases. Germline V lookup: CDR1 KGHSH, CDR2 LQKENI. The CDR3 runs to 15 residues. Germline trimming cut 6 bases from V and 5 bases from J; bases unmatched to any gene: 10. The CDR3 coding sequence is TGTGCCAGCTCCCCTGACAGGGAGTCCGACAATGAGCAGTTCTTC. Translating it yields CASSPDRESDNEQFF.

This clonotype was seen repeatedly, ten times or more. The chain joins TRBV6-6 to TRBJ1-4; D not certain. V was trimmed by 2 bases and J by 4 bases, leaving 8 bases between them. This CDR3 contains 14 residues. Germline V gives CDR1 MNHNY, CDR2 SVGAGI (reference sequence). The CDR3 loop is CASSYGGYNEKLFF. The CDR3 DNA reads as TGTGCCAGCAGTTACGGCGGATATAATGAAAAACTGTTTTTT.

This clonotype was detected many times. V gene TRBV10-3 combines with J gene TRBJ1-5; D not resolved. Trimming removed 5 bases from V and 1 base from J, with 6 bases in between. This CDR3 spans 13 amino acids. Per germline, CDR1 ENHRY and CDR2 SYGVKD. The CDR3 region is CAISPQSNQPQHF. CDR3 coding DNA: TGTGCCATCAGTCCACAGAGCAATCAGCCCCAGCATTTT.